Below are 12 T cell receptor beta chains sequenced from a single sample in a study of Graves' ophthalmopathy and Graves' hyperthyroidism. Using RNA transcripts, the TCR beta CDR3 regions were amplified. Investigators did first-round RT-PCR with HTBI primers, then second-round multiplex PCR. TCRdb analysed the multiplex PCR reads with MiXCR anew, one entry per CDR3 protein. The sample gives over a million distinct CDR3 sequences, about two fifths of which show up once; 11% is in the top ten. The specimen was peripheral blood or thyroid tissue (not recorded which). The receptors stem from an adult man with Graves' hyperthyroidism.

This clonotype was detected only a few times. V usage is TRBV19 and J usage is TRBJ2-7; D call uncertain. The length of the CDR3 is 16 residues. V lost 0 bases and J 5 bases, leaving 17 bases between the germline ends. CDR1 is LNHDA and CDR2 is SQIVND in the germline V gene (reference sequence). The CDR3 spells CASSIDRSRVLDEQYF. The DNA of the CDR3 is TGTGCCAGTAGTATAGATCGTAGTCGGGTTTTGGACGAGCAGTACTTC.

The CDR3 loop reads CASSSGPGNSPLHF. In nucleotides, the CDR3 is TGTGCCAGCAGCTCTGGCCCAGGGAATTCACCCCTCCACTTT. The chain is built from TRBV7-2 and TRBJ1-6, with TRBD1 as a possible D gene (5 bases). The CDR3 is made up of 14 amino acids. Trimming left V 4 bases short and J 7 bases short, with 11 bases between. From germline, CDR1 is SGHTA and CDR2 FQGNSA.

This clonotype was observed a handful of times. The chain is built from TRBV25-1 and TRBJ2-7; 11 bases match TRBD2. The V and J ends lost 2 bases and 2 bases, in that order; junction bases with no gene match: 2. The length of the CDR3 is 15 residues. The germline gives CDR1 MGHDK, CDR2 SYGVNS. DNA for the CDR3: TGTGCCAGCAGTGAACCTAGCGGGAGGCCCTACGAGCAGTACTTC. Protein sequence: CASSEPSGRPYEQYF.

A few counts support this clonotype. CDR3 in amino acids: CASSQDSVGGNTEAFF. The CDR3, as DNA: TGCGCCAGCAGCCAAGATTCTGTGGGGGGAAACACTGAAGCTTTCTTT. The V gene is TRBV4-3, the J gene TRBJ1-1; a weak D match, TRBD1 (5 bases). V dropped 0 bases and J dropped 2 bases, with 13 bases sitting between them. The CDR3 spans 16 residues. Germline CDR1 reads LGHNA; CDR2 reads YSLEER.

The genes are TRBV12-3 or TRBV12-4 and TRBJ1-2, with 9 nucleotides matching TRBD1. The length of the CDR3 is 16 residues. The junction had 7 bases not matched to a gene; V was cut back by 5 bases and J by 0 bases. The CDR3 here is CASSHQTGGANYGYTF. DNA of the CDR3: TGTGCCAGCAGTCACCAGACAGGGGGAGCTAACTATGGCTACACCTTC.

This clonotype was found many times. The rearrangement links TRBV2 to TRBJ1-5; D unclear. Trimming took 5 bases from V and 0 from J, leaving 11 bases between them. Looked up from germline, CDR1 is SNHLY and CDR2 is FYNNEI. The CDR3 has 15 amino acids. The CDR3 protein is CASSPLTVSNQPQHF. The CDR3 DNA is TGTGCCAGCAGTCCACTGACCGTTAGCAATCAGCCCCAGCATTTT.

This clonotype was detected ten times or more. The chain combines TRBV10-3 with TRBJ1-1; the D is unclear. Germline V gives CDR1 ENHRY, CDR2 SYGVKD. There are 12 residues in the CDR3. This chain's CDR3 is CATGLQNTEAFF. Here the CDR3 DNA reads TGTGCGACCGGACTGCAAAACACTGAAGCTTTCTTT.

This clonotype was seen many times. The chain employs TRBV5-1 and TRBJ1-6, with a weak D call TRBD1 (6 bases). Germline loops: CDR1 SGHRS, CDR2 YFSETQ. V gave up 3 bases and J gave up 9 bases, with 13 bases separating them. CDR3 length: 14 residues. The CDR3 here is CASSSGNRVSPLHF. CDR3 DNA: TGCGCCAGCAGCTCCGGGAACAGGGTTTCACCCCTCCACTTT.

The chain combines TRBV11-2 with TRBJ2-7; 12 bases map to TRBD2. The DNA end favors TRBJ2-5, so the J call may be wrong. Germline V gene data show CDR1 as SGHAT and CDR2 as FQNNGV. This CDR3 comprises 15 residues. The CDR3 loop is CASSWTSGESETQYF. The CDR3 coding sequence is TGTGCCAGCAGCTGGACTAGCGGGGAGTCGGAGACCCAGTACTTC.

V and J are TRBV30 and TRBJ2-7; the match to TRBD1 covers 7 bases. The CDR3 contains 12 residues. Germline CDR1 GTSNPN, CDR2 SVGIG (reference sequence). V lost 5 bases and J lost 2; bases outside the gene matches: 3. The CDR3 region is CAWQTGTYEQYF. The CDR3 DNA is TGTGCCTGGCAGACAGGGACCTACGAGCAGTACTTC.

This rearrangement joins TRBV5-1 to TRBJ2-5; 7 bases match TRBD2. The end of the DNA fits TRBJ2-1 better, so the J call may be wrong. CDR3 length equals 16 residues. Germline V gene data show CDR1 as SGHRS and CDR2 as YFSETQ. DNA of the CDR3: TGCGCCAGCACCCTCAGCGGGGCCAACTCCTACAATGAGCAGTTCTTC. Protein product: CASTLSGANSYNEQFF.

V is TRBV6-5 and J is TRBJ1-4, with a possible D match to TRBD1 (6 bases). The CDR3 consists of 17 residues. The germline V gene has CDR1 MNHEY and CDR2 SVGAGI. V shed 0 bases and J shed 8 bases, with 19 bases lying between them. CDR3 bases: TGTGCCAGCAGTTACTCCTCCCCAGGGGAGGGTGAAGAAAAACTGTTTTTT. This codes for CASSYSSPGEGEEKLFF.